A selection of T cell receptor beta chains follows, all from one sample in a study of blood T cell repertoires in COVID-19. Assay used: immunoSEQ multiplex PCR; TCRdb lists only in-frame clones, some missing. The sample holds 200,000 or so clones, approximately 81% seen once. The sample comprised peripheral blood. The receptors originated from a person in their 70s with COVID-19, enrolled during active disease. CDR3s include the opening cysteine and the closing phenylalanine or tryptophan. A D gene is named only where the DNA matches it firmly. For some rows the clone size is stated as once, few or many, or as a class when expanded; others skip it.

NA,TRBV10-3,TRBJ1-4,NA,15,TGTGCCATCAGTGCGGGGGAATCAACTAATGAAAAACTGTTTTTT,CAISAGESTNEKLFF
NA,TRBV6-6,TRBJ1-3,NA,15,TGTGCCAGCAGTCCGCCGGGCAGGGTTGGAAACACCATATATTTT,CASSPPGRVGNTIYF
NA,TRBV27,TRBJ2-3,TRBD2,16,TGTGCCAGCAGTTGGTCTAGCGGGGGGACCGGGGATACGCAGTATTTT,CASSWSSGGTGDTQYF
few,TRBV3-1/TRBV3-2,TRBJ1-1,TRBD1,13,TGTGCCAGCAGCCGGGACAGGAACACTGAAGCTTTCTTT,CASSRDRNTEAFF
few,TRBV5-6,TRBJ1-1,NA,13,TGTGCCAGCAGCTGGCTCAGGGAGGGACGAGCTTTCTTT,CASSWLREGRAFF
once,TRBV19,TRBJ1-1,TRBD1,15,TGTGCCAGTAGTGGCCAGGGGGCAGTGCGTACTGAAGCTTTCTTT,CASSGQGAVRTEAFF
NA,TRBV7-9,TRBJ2-1,TRBD1,15,TGTGCCAGCGAAGGGGGCAGGAGGTCCTACAATGAGCAGTTCTTC,CASEGGRRSYNEQFF
NA,TRBV4-3,TRBJ2-7,TRBD1,16,TGCGCCAGCAGCCCCCAAAGGATAGGACAGGGCTACGAGCAGTACTTC,CASSPQRIGQGYEQYF
once,TRBV2,TRBJ2-5,NA,11,TGTGCCAGCAGGGTGGAGGAGACCCAGTACTTC,CASRVEETQYF
NA,TRBV19,TRBJ1-2,TRBD1,13,TGTGCCAGTATCAAGGACAGGAACTATGGCTACACCTTC,CASIKDRNYGYTF
NA,TRBV27,TRBJ2-1,TRBD1,15,TGTGCCAGCAGCTTAGACAGGGGGCGAAGGAATGAGCAGTTCTTC,CASSLDRGRRNEQFF
NA,TRBV5-1,TRBJ1-1,NA,13,TGCGCCAGCAGCTTGGTGAGGGACACTGAAGCTTTCTTT,CASSLVRDTEAFF
NA,TRBV30,TRBJ2-3,TRBD2,13,TGTGCCTGGAGCGAGGGAGGGCTGGATACGCAGTATTTT,CAWSEGGLDTQYF
NA,TRBV14,TRBJ2-3,TRBD1,16,TGTGCCAGCAGCCCCGGACAGGCGCCCTCCCAGGATACGCAGTATTTT,CASSPGQAPSQDTQYF
NA,TRBV19,TRBJ1-5,NA,16,TGTGCCAGTAGTATAGCCCACAGCCGCTCCGATCAGCCCCAGCATTTT,CASSIAHSRSDQPQHF
NA,TRBV6-2/TRBV6-3,TRBJ2-3,NA,16,TGTGCCAGCAGTTTCGGGCGACTACTCGGCACAGATACGCAGTATTTT,CASSFGRLLGTDTQYF
NA,TRBV19,TRBJ2-1,TRBD1,15,TGTGCCAGTAGTCCAAAGGGGGCGCGAGGAGATGAGCAGTTCTTC,CASSPKGARGDEQFF
NA,TRBV19,TRBJ1-5,TRBD1,14,TGTGCCAGTAGGCTCAGGGGGATCAATCAGCCCCAGCATTTT,CASRLRGINQPQHF
few,TRBV10-1,TRBJ2-3,TRBD1,14,TGCGCCATCACGACAGGGGGCGCAACAGATACGCAGTATTTT,CAITTGGATDTQYF
NA,TRBV19,TRBJ1-5,NA,15,TGTGCCAGTACGGGGGATTTAGGGCGCCGGCCGCCCCAGCATTTT,CASTGDLGRRPPQHF
NA,TRBV25-1,TRBJ1-2,NA,11,TGTGCCAGCAGTGCGGGGTATGGCTACACCTTC,CASSAGYGYTF
NA,TRBV7-2,TRBJ2-5,TRBD2,13,TGTGCCAGCAGCTCCAGCCCCGGGACTAGCCAGTACTTC,CASSSSPGTSQYF
NA,TRBV7-2,TRBJ2-1,NA,13,TGTGCCAGCAGCTTCAGAGGGGGAGATGAGCAGTTCTTC,CASSFRGGDEQFF
NA,TRBV5-1,TRBJ2-6,NA,17,TGCGCCAGCAGTTCTAACACAGGGCCCTCTGGGGCCAACGTCCTGACTTTC,CASSSNTGPSGANVLTF
NA,TRBV2,TRBJ2-3,TRBD2,14,TGTGCCAGCACTCGCAGCGGGGGACCAGATACGCAGTATTTT,CASTRSGGPDTQYF
NA,TRBV2,TRBJ2-5,NA,10,TGTGCCAGCAGACTAGAGACCCAGTACTTC,CASRLETQYF
NA,TRBV9,TRBJ2-1,NA,13,TGTGCCAGCAGCGTTAGCGGCCCGGGTGAGCAGTTCTTC,CASSVSGPGEQFF
NA,TRBV5-1,TRBJ2-7,TRBD1,13,TGCGCCAGCAGCCGACAGGGGGTGGACGAGCAGTACTTC,CASSRQGVDEQYF